The source of this T cell receptor (beta chain) is a study of somatic mutations in cytotoxic T cells in rheumatoid arthritis. Study-level points and caveats: An age-related increase in CD8+ clonality was seen in rheumatoid arthritis patients but not in healthy controls. A finding that went unadjusted for multiple comparisons was the slight underrepresentation of TRBV07 in rheumatoid arthritis patients.

CD4+ and CD8+ cells were isolated by positive magnetic bead selection, with purity checked by flow cytometry. Losses at the gene ends were 3 bases for V and 0 bases for J; bases not matched to a gene: 4. This CDR3 contains 15 residues. Per germline, CDR1 MDHEN and CDR2 SYDVKM. This clone was seen only once. Its antigen is still unknown. Only in-frame clones appear in the TCRdb table, and some are missing; sequencing was by immunoSEQ multiplex PCR. The table includes around 16,000 clones, 79% detected once. Sequencing was done on a sample of CD8+ T cells sorted from blood. The rearrangement joins TRBV28 to TRBJ1-1, with 7 nucleotides matching TRBD1. The receptor comes from an adult with rheumatoid arthritis. The CDR3 bases are TGTGCCAGCAGTTTTCGGGACAGAATGAACACTGAAGCTTTCTTT. It is translated as CASSFRDRMNTEAFF.